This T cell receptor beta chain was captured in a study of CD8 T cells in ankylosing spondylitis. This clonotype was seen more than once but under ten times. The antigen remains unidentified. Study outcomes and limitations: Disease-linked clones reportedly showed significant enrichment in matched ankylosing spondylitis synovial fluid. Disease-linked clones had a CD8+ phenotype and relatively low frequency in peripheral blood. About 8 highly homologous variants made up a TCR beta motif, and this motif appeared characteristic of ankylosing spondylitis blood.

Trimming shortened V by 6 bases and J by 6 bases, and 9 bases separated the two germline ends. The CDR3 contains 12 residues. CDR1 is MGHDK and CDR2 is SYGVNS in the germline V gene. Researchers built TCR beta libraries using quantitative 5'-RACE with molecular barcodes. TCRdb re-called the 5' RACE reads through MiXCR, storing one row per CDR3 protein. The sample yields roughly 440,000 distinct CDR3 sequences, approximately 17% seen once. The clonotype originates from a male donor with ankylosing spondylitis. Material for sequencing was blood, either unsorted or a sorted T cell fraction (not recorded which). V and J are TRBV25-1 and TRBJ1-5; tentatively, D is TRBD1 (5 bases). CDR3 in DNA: TGTGCCAGCAGCGGGGGGGGTCAGCCCCAGCATTTT. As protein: CASSGGGQPQHF.